This entry features one T cell receptor (beta chain) sequence. The antigen is unknown. The data are from a study of shared clonotypes between healthy human individuals. TCRdb's table, derived via immunoSEQ multiplex PCR, lists solely in-frame clones and lacks some. The profile covers about 2.2 million clones, with about 92% appearing a single time and under 2% taken by the ten largest. Naive CD8 cells lacked CD45RO, underwent positive selection for CCR7 and left out terminally differentiated effector memory CD45RA+ cells. Only Caucasian adults living in Nashville, Tennessee served as donors. Study results and limitations: Larger richness was generally estimated for naive than memory subsets.

The CDR3 extends over 15 amino acids. The ends were cut back, 6 bases at V and 4 bases at J, with 16 bases in the middle. From germline, CDR1 is MDHEN and CDR2 SYDVKM. The origin of this receptor is a young man in good health. Some clones in this sample may be carry-over from other donors' samples. Material: naive CD8+ T cells from PBMCs. The rearrangement uses TRBV28 and TRBJ1-5; D uncertain. The CDR3 region has the DNA TGTGCCAGCAGCCCCCGAGGCTTTGGGAATCAGCCCCAGCATTTT. Translated: CASSPRGFGNQPQHF.